This record covers a single T cell receptor beta chain. This entry is derived from a study of blood T cell repertoires in COVID-19. Study as a whole: Collection of acute and convalescent COVID-19 samples took place in the United States, Italy and Spain.

Study members were between about 18 and 100 years old and lived in about two dozen US regions. Cohorts were assigned according to the clinical history that participants reported. Source study methods: Reference gene primer amplification gave nucleated cell count estimates. Method: immunoSEQ multiplex PCR; TCRdb's copy keeps in-frame clones and lacks some. The V and J calls and clone size come from that table; D and trimming were worked out from the DNA. The table includes about 270,000 clones, 75% to 90% detected once. V lost 6 bases and J lost 5; bases outside the gene matches: 7. CDR3 size: 14 residues. The V gene's germline CDR1 is SNHLY and CDR2 FYNNEI.

V and J are TRBV2 and TRBJ2-1, with TRBD2 identical over 7 bases. The TCR comes from a woman in her thirties with acute COVID-19. The sample taken for sequencing was PBMCs or T cells enriched from blood (not recorded which). CDR3: CASSPGLADNEQFF. CDR3 bases: TGTGCCAGCAGCCCTGGGCTAGCGGACAATGAGCAGTTCTTC.